This T cell receptor beta chain came from a study of vaccination and CD4 T cells after COVID-19. The wider study: It was a median roughly 100 days after diagnosis, with a range of 35 to 161, that post-COVID samples were drawn. Cultures serving as controls received a peptide pool (CEFX or HIV-1 Nef) or no peptide.

The treatment is: approximately nine-day PBMC culture with coronavirus spike peptide pools or control peptides (ViraFEST assay). Oncomine TCR Beta short-read sequencing was applied to DNA from cultured CD4+ T cells. TCRdb itself ran the PCR reads through MiXCR, one entry per CDR3 protein. The table lists 15,000 to 17,000 distinct CDR3 sequences, around 73% of them singletons. About this clonotype itself: Antigen: not known.

Germline CDR1 SGHNT, CDR2 YENEEA. V was clipped by 5 bases and J by 2 bases; unmatched bases: 2. The CDR3 length is 16 residues. This clonotype was obtained from a human donor who had recovered from COVID-19. The sequenced material came from CD4+ T cells from blood, cultured in vitro. V and J are TRBV11-3 and TRBJ2-1; TRBD2 agrees at 14 bases. The CDR3 sequence is CASSRGLAGAYNEQFF. CDR3 DNA: TGTGCCAGCAGCAGGGGACTAGCGGGAGCCTACAATGAGCAGTTCTTC.